This T cell receptor beta chain stems from a study of blood T cell repertoires in COVID-19. Original analysis: Quantification of nucleated cells was approximated via reference gene primer amplification. TCRdb keeps only in-frame clones here, not all; method: immunoSEQ multiplex PCR. D and trimming were read from the DNA, whereas the V and J calls and clone size are those reported in that table. The sample yields about 100,000 clones, around 75% seen once. Trimming removed 2 bases from V and 5 bases from J, with 10 bases in between. CDR3 length: 14 residues. The germline CDR1 and CDR2 sequences are SGHVS and FQNEAQ.

This receptor was identified in a human donor in a cohort sampled during active COVID-19. Sequencing was done on a sample of peripheral blood. The gene calls are TRBV7-8 and TRBJ1-5; D possibly corresponds to TRBD1 (6 bases). The DNA of the CDR3 is TGTGCCAGCAGCTTAAACGGGGGGCATCAGCCCCAGCATTTT. It is translated as CASSLNGGHQPQHF.